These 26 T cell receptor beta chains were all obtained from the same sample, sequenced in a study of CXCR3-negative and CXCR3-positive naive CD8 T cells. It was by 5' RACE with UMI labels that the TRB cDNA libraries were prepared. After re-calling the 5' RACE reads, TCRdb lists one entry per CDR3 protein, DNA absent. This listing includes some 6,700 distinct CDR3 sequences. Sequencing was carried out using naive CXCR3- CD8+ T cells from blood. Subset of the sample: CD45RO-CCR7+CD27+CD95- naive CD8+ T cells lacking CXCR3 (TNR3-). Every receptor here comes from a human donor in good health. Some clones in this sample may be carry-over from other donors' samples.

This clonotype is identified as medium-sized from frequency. The CDR3 is CASARGGEPYEQYF. The rearrangement links TRBV7-2 to TRBJ2-7; TCRdb selects TRBD2, and the lack of DNA leaves this call unchecked. Germline CDR1 and CDR2: SGHTA and FQGNSA. The CDR3 has 14 amino acids.

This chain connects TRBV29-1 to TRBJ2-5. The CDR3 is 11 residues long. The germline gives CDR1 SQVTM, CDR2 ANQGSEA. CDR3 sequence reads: CSVEGNLTQYF. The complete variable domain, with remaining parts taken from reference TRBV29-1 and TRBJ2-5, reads SAVISQKPSRDICQRGTSLTIQCQVDSQVTMMFWYRQQPGQSLTLIATANQGSEATYESGFVIDKFPISRPNLTFSTLTVSNMSPEDSSIYLCSVEGNLTQYFGPGTRLLVL.

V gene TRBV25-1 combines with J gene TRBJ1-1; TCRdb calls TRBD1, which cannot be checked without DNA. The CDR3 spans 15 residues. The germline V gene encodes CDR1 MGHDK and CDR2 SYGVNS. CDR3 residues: CASSDWGGAGTEAFF.

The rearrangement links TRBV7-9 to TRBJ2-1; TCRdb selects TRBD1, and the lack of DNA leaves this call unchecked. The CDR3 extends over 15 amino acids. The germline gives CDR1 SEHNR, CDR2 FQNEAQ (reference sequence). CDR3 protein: CASSLGYPTGDEQFF. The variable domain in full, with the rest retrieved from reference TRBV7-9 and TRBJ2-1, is DTGVSQNPRHKITKRGQNVTFRCDPISEHNRLYWYRQTLGQGPEFLTYFQNEAQLEKSRLLSDRFSAERPKGSFSTLEIQRTEQGDSAMYLCASSLGYPTGDEQFFGPGTRLTVL.

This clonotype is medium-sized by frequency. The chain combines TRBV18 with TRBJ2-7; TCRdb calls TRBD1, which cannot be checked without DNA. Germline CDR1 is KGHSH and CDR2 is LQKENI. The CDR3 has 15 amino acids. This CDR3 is CASSPPTGTGLEQYF.

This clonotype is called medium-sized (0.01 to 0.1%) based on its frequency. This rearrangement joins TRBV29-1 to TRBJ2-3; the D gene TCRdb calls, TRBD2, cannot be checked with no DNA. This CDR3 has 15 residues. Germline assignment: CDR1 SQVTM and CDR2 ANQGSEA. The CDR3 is CSVRVTSGRTDTQYF.

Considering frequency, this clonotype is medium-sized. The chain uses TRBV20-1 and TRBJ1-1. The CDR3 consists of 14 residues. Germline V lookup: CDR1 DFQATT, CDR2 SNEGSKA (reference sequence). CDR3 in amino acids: CSAPRPDENTEAFF.

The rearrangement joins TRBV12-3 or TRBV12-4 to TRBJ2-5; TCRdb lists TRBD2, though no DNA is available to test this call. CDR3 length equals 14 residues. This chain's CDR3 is CASSNLREEETQYF.

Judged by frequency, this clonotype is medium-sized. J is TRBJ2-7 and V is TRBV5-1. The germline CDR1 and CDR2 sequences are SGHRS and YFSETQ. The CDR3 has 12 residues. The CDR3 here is CASSWDSYEQYF.

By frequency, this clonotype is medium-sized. The CDR3: CASGTYNEQFF. This chain joins TRBV12-5 and TRBJ2-1. The CDR3 spans 11 residues. In germline, CDR1 is LGHNT, CDR2 FRNRAP.

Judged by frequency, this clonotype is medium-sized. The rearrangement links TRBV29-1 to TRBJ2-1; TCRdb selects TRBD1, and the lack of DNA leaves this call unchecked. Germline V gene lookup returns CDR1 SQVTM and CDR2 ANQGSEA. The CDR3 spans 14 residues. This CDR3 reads CSAVGRDSYNEQFF.

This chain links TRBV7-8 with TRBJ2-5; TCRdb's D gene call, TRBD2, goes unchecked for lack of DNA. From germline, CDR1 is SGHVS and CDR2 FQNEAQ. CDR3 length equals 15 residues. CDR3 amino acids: CASSLRAGRRETQYF.

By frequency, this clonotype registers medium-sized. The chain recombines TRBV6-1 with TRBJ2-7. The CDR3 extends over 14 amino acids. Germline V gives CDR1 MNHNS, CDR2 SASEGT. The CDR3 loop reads CASTLRRGSYEQYF.

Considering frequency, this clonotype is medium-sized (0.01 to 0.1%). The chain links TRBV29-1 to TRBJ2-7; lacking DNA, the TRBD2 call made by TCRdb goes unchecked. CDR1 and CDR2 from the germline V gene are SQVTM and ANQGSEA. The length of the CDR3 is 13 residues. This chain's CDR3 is CSVELAGDYEQYF.

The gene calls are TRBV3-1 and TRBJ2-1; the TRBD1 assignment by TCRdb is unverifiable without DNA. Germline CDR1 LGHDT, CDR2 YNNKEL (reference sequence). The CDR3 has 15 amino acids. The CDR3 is CASSPPEGAYNEQFF.

CDR3 residues: CASSSSRSPGQTNYGYTF. V and J are TRBV7-9 and TRBJ1-2. Germline values: CDR1 SEHNR, CDR2 FQNEAQ (reference sequence). There are 18 residues in the CDR3.

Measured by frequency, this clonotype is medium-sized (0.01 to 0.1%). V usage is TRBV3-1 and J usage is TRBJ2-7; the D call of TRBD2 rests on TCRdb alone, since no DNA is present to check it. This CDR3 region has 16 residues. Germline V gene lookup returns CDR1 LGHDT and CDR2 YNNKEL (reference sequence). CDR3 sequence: CASSHLTTSGGHEQYF.

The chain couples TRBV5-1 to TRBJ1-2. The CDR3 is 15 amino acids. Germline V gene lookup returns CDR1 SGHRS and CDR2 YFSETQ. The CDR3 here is CASSSDPQTLYGYTF.

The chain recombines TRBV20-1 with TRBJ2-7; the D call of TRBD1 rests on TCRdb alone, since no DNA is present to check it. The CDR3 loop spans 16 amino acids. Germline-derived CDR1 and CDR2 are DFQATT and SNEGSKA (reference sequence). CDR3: CSARDFAGRRGYEQYF.

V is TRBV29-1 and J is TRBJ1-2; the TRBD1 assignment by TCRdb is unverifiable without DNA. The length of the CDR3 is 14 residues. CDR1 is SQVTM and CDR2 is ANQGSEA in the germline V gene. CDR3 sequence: CSVEETGGPYGYTF.

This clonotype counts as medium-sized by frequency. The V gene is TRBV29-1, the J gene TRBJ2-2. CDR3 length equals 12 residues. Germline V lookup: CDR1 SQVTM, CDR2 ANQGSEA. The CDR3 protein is CSVVVGTGELFF.

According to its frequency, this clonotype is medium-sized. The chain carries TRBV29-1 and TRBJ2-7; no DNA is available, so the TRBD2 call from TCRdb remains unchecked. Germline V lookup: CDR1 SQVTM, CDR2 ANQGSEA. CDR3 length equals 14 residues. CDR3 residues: CSVAGGTLNYEQYF.

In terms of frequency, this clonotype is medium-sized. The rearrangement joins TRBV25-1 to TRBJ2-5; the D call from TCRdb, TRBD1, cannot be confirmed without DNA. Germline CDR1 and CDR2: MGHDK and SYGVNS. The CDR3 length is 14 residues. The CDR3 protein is CASSNTGTVETQYF. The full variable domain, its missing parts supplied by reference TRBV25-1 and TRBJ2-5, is EADIYQTPRYLVIGTGKKITLECSQTMGHDKMYWYQQDPGMELHLIHYSYGVNSTEKGDLSSESTVSRIRTEHFPLTLESARPSHTSQYLCASSNTGTVETQYFGPGTRLLVL.

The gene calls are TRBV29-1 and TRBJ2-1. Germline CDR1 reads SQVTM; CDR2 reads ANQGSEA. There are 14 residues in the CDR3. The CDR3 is CSVEDRYRSNEQFF.

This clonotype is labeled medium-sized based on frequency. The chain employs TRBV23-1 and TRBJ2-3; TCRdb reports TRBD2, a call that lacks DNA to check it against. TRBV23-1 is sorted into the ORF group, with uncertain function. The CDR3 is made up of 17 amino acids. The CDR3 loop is CASSQSRTEGAADTQYF.

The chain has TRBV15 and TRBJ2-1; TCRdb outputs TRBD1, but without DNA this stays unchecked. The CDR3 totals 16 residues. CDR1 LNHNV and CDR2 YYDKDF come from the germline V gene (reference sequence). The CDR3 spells CATSRGLLSTSNEQFF.